These T cell receptor beta chains were read from a single sample in a study of T cell responses to AZD1222 COVID-19 vaccine. Method: immunoSEQ multiplex PCR; TCRdb's copy keeps in-frame clones and lacks some. The sample lists some 140,000 clones, about 93% occurring once. The input for sequencing was peripheral blood, taken on day 0 of AZD1222 vaccination. The origin of the receptors is an adult in good health. Each CDR3 is given with its conserved first and last residue. D genes are given only for firm matches. Not all rows give a size; the values are once, few, many and, for expanded clones, a class.

>TRBD1|NA|14|TRBJ1-4|TRBV7-2
CASSPTRQGEKLFF
TGTGCCAGCAGCCCCACCCGACAGGGAGAAAAACTGTTTTTT
>TRBD2|NA|16|TRBJ2-7|TRBV5-1
CANPRGSGESSYEQYF
TGCGCCAACCCTCGAGGAAGCGGGGAGAGCTCCTACGAGCAGTACTTC
>NA|NA|15|TRBJ1-1|TRBV7-3
CASSLTTDRGTEAFF
TGTGCCAGCAGCTTAACGACAGACCGTGGGACTGAAGCTTTCTTT
>NA|NA|13|TRBJ1-1|TRBV3-1/TRBV3-2
CASSQGVNTEAFF
TGTGCCAGCAGCCAAGGGGTTAACACTGAAGCTTTCTTT
>NA|NA|12|TRBJ1-5|TRBV30
CAWTDSNQPQHF
TGTGCCTGGACGGACAGCAATCAGCCCCAGCATTTT
>TRBD2|NA|16|TRBJ2-1|TRBV5-4
CASSRRFSGRAHEQFF
TGTGCCAGCAGCCGCCGATTTAGCGGGAGGGCGCATGAGCAGTTCTTC
>NA|NA|14|TRBJ1-5|TRBV10-3
CAISEGTFDQPQHF
TGTGCCATCAGTGAGGGGACGTTTGATCAGCCCCAGCATTTT
>NA|NA|14|TRBJ1-1|TRBV9
CASSLEADYTEAFF
TGTGCCAGCAGCCTCGAGGCGGACTACACTGAAGCTTTCTTT
>TRBD2|once|17|TRBJ2-2|TRBV5-4
CASSLRSGLAGTGELFF
TGTGCCAGCAGCTTGAGGAGTGGACTAGCGGGAACCGGGGAGCTGTTTTTT
>NA|NA|15|TRBJ1-2|TRBV28
CASSTLSQAFEGYTF
TGTGCCAGCAGCACGTTGAGCCAAGCCTTTGAGGGCTACACCTTC
>TRBD2|NA|17|TRBJ2-1|TRBV27
CASSRTSGRVSYNEQFF
TGTGCCAGCAGCAGGACTAGCGGGAGGGTCTCCTACAATGAGCAGTTCTTC
>NA|NA|14|TRBJ2-5|TRBV30
CAWSVRQLQETQYF
TGTGCCTGGAGTGTACGGCAGCTCCAAGAGACCCAGTACTTC
>NA|NA|17|TRBJ2-6|TRBV2
CASSVVPTRSGANVLTF
TGTGCCAGCAGTGTTGTCCCGACTAGGTCTGGGGCCAACGTCCTGACTTTC
>NA|NA|14|TRBJ1-1|TRBV7-9
CASSFGPGNTEAFF
TGTGCCAGCAGCTTCGGCCCCGGAAACACTGAAGCTTTCTTT
>NA|NA|13|TRBJ2-3|TRBV5-5
CASSRAYTDTQYF
TGTGCCAGCAGCAGAGCTTACACAGATACGCAGTATTTT
>NA|NA|15|TRBJ2-5|TRBV14
CASSQNRPLQETQYF
TGTGCCAGCAGCCAAAACAGACCTTTACAAGAGACCCAGTACTTC
>NA|NA|11|TRBJ2-1|TRBV7-3
CASSTGTEQFF
TGTGCCAGCAGTACAGGGACTGAGCAGTTCTTC
>TRBD2|NA|16|TRBJ2-3|TRBV7-8
CASREESGGFTDTQYF
TGTGCCAGCAGGGAAGAAAGCGGGGGGTTCACAGATACGCAGTATTTT
>NA|few|13|TRBJ2-7|TRBV5-1
CASSQQGVNEQYF
TGCGCCAGCAGCCAACAGGGTGTAAACGAGCAGTACTTC
>TRBD1|NA|16|TRBJ1-1|TRBV14
CASSHKTGIGNTEAFF
TGTGCCAGCAGCCATAAGACAGGGATCGGGAACACTGAAGCTTTCTTT
>NA|NA|12|TRBJ2-7|TRBV27
CASSPPSYEQYF
TGTGCCAGCAGTCCTCCGTCCTACGAGCAGTACTTC
>TRBD1|NA|15|TRBJ1-2|TRBV19
CASSTRQGSNYGYTF
TGTGCCAGTAGTACTCGACAGGGAAGCAACTATGGCTACACCTTC
>TRBD2|NA|13|TRBJ2-7|TRBV19
CASRSSGSHEQYF
TGTGCCAGTCGCTCTAGCGGGAGCCACGAGCAGTACTTC
>NA|once|15|TRBJ2-5|TRBV4-2
CASETGEVGEETQYF
TGTGCCAGCGAGACGGGAGAGGTTGGAGAGGAGACCCAGTACTTC
>NA|NA|15|TRBJ2-7|TRBV4-3
CASSQGSGHSYEQYF
TGCGCCAGCAGCCAAGGAAGCGGGCACTCCTACGAGCAGTACTTC
>NA|NA|15|TRBJ1-5|TRBV9
CASSAGPGSNQPQHF
TGTGCCAGCAGCGCTGGACCGGGGTCCAATCAGCCCCAGCATTTT
>NA|NA|15|TRBJ1-2|TRBV3-1/TRBV3-2
CASSQVFHRVDGYTF
TGTGCCAGCAGCCAAGTCTTCCACAGGGTGGATGGCTACACCTTC
>TRBD1|NA|15|TRBJ1-1|TRBV3-1/TRBV3-2
CASRRRQGDSNEAFF
TGTGCCAGCAGACGTAGACAGGGGGACAGCAATGAAGCTTTCTTT
>NA|once|12|TRBJ1-6|TRBV9
CASGRDNSPLHF
TGTGCCAGCGGCAGGGATAATTCACCCCTCCACTTT
>TRBD1|NA|16|TRBJ1-3|TRBV30
CASPRQGDSSGNTIYF
TGTGCCTCCCCCCGACAGGGCGACAGCTCTGGAAACACCATATATTTT
>NA|NA|14|TRBJ2-7|TRBV6-5
CASSLHPDSYEQYF
TGTGCCAGCAGTCTCCATCCCGACTCCTACGAGCAGTACTTC
>TRBD1|once|18|TRBJ2-2|TRBV5-1
CASNPGQGDYASTGELFF
TGCGCCAGCAACCCGGGACAGGGAGATTATGCGAGCACCGGGGAGCTGTTTTTT
>TRBD1|NA|15|TRBJ1-1|TRBV2
CASSEYGQVNTEAFF
TGTGCCAGCAGTGAATACGGACAGGTGAACACTGAAGCTTTCTTT
>TRBD1|NA|15|TRBJ1-4|TRBV7-2
CASSLGQQGAEKLFF
TGTGCCAGCAGCTTAGGTCAACAGGGGGCGGAAAAACTGTTTTTT
>NA|NA|14|TRBJ1-1|TRBV28
CASKKEGGLTEAFF
TGTGCCAGCAAGAAGGAGGGGGGCTTGACTGAAGCTTTCTTT
>NA|NA|18|TRBJ1-6|TRBV7-8
CASSLARPGSSYNSPLHF
TGTGCCAGCAGCTTAGCGCGTCCGGGTAGCTCCTATAATTCACCCCTCCACTTT
>NA|NA|14|TRBJ2-7|TRBV6-2/TRBV6-3
CASSQGTSSYEQYF
TGTGCCAGCAGTCAAGGCACGAGCTCCTACGAGCAGTACTTC
>TRBD1|NA|16|TRBJ1-6|TRBV5-6
CASSLGGDSEYSPLHF
TGTGCCAGCAGCTTAGGGGGGGACAGCGAATATTCACCCCTCCACTTT
>NA|once|15|TRBJ1-6|TRBV3-1/TRBV3-2
CASSQALRVDSPLHF
TGTGCCAGCAGCCAAGCTCTCAGGGTGGATTCACCCCTCCACTTT